The 29 T cell receptor beta chains in this list originate from one sample, sequenced in a study of blood T cell repertoires in COVID-19. Profiled with immunoSEQ multiplex PCR; TCRdb holds only in-frame clones, not every one. The sample comprises approximately 120,000 clones, around four fifths of which are singletons, and 15% to 20% rests with the top ten. Sequenced: peripheral blood. The receptors derive from a woman in her fifties or sixties with acute or convalescent COVID-19.

The table lists this clone with a few counts. This chain connects TRBV2 to TRBJ1-2, with 7 bases lining up with TRBD1. V shed 4 bases, J shed 5 bases, and the junction held 4 bases outside the gene matches. This CDR3 is built from 13 residues. Germline values: CDR1 SNHLY, CDR2 FYNNEI. The CDR3 DNA sequence: TGTGCCAGCAGTGGAGGGACAGTTTATGGCTACACCTTC. It translates to CASSGGTVYGYTF.

The CDR3 sequence: CATSLGGAYSNQPQHF. Here the CDR3 DNA reads TGTGCCACCTCTTTAGGGGGGGCATATAGCAATCAGCCCCAGCATTTT. The chain employs TRBV24-1 and TRBJ1-5, with D possibly TRBD1 on 6 matching bases. The V gene lost 9 bases and the J gene lost 0 bases, with 17 bases spanning the gap. The length of the CDR3 is 16 residues. Germline CDR1 reads KGHDR; CDR2 reads SFDVKD.

This chain connects TRBV6-5 to TRBJ2-2; the match to TRBD1 covers 11 bases. V trimming: 2 bases; J trimming: 7 bases; junction bases outside the gene matches: 6. Germline V gene lookup returns CDR1 MNHEY and CDR2 SVGAGI. The CDR3 consists of 16 residues. The CDR3 protein is CASSYPGQGVFGELFF. CDR3 in DNA: TGTGCCAGCAGTTACCCGGGACAGGGGGTTTTCGGGGAGCTGTTTTTT.

The chain couples TRBV27 to TRBJ2-2; weak D call: TRBD1 (6 bases). Trimming left V 6 bases short and J 5 bases short, with 13 bases between. The V gene's germline CDR1 is MNHEY and CDR2 SMNVEV (reference sequence). The CDR3 covers 14 residues. Written as DNA, the CDR3 is TGTGCCAGCAGGAGGACAGATTTAACCGGGGAGCTGTTTTTT. It codes for CASRRTDLTGELFF.

J is TRBJ1-4 and V is TRBV6-6, with 8 bases matching TRBD1. Germline V gene data show CDR1 as MNHNY and CDR2 as SVGAGI (reference sequence). The CDR3 spans 15 residues. Unmatched junction bases numbered 7, after V lost 5 bases and J lost 5 bases. The CDR3, as DNA: TGTGCCAGCAGTCCCGGGGGACAGGAGAATGAAAAACTGTTTTTT. This encodes CASSPGGQENEKLFF.

CDR3 protein: CASSLEAATWPLHF. CDR3 nucleotides: TGTGCCAGCAGTTTAGAGGCAGCCACTTGGCCCCTCCACTTT. The V call is TRBV28, the J call TRBJ1-6; D is uncertain. V dropped 2 bases and J dropped 13 bases, with 15 bases sitting between them. The CDR3 totals 14 residues. Germline V gene lookup returns CDR1 MDHEN and CDR2 SYDVKM.

This clone turned up a few times. A junction end diverges from the germline sequence, so it may reflect a read error. The chain joins TRBV7-7 to TRBJ2-3, with 7 bases identical to TRBD2. The CDR3 is 13 amino acids. Germline V CDR1 and CDR2: SSHAT, FNYEAQ (reference sequence). The DNA of the CDR3 is TGTGCTAGCAGCTTAGCGCGGGGGGATACGCAGTATTTT. Amino acid sequence: CASSLARGDTQYF.

The chain joins TRBV9 to TRBJ1-1; no definite D call. There are 14 residues in the CDR3. V lost 0 bases to trimming and J lost 4 bases, with 10 bases between them. Germline CDR1 reads SGDLS; CDR2 reads YYNGEE. CDR3 loop: CASSVDFGSTEAFF. The CDR3 coding sequence is TGTGCCAGCAGCGTAGACTTTGGGAGCACTGAAGCTTTCTTT.

V is TRBV5-1 and J is TRBJ2-1; no clear D. The CDR3 contains 13 residues. V gave up 1 base and J gave up 4 bases, with 6 bases separating them. Germline V gene lookup returns CDR1 SGHRS and CDR2 YFSETQ. The CDR3 nucleotides read TGCGCCAGCAGCTTGCCCCAGTACAATGAGCAGTTCTTC. This translates into CASSLPQYNEQFF.

V gene TRBV28 combines with J gene TRBJ1-6, with TRBD1 identical over 8 bases. Unmatched junction bases numbered 9, after V lost 6 bases and J lost 8 bases. CDR1 and CDR2 (germline): MDHEN, SYDVKM. The CDR3 contains 15 residues. The CDR3 DNA reads TGTGCCAGCAGCAGAACGGACAGGGACGATTCACCCCTCCACTTT. Translating it yields CASSRTDRDDSPLHF.

Of note for this clone: Other DNA variants within this sample encode the same CDR3. The CDR3 loop reads CATSRDRGGYEQYF. The CDR3 coding sequence is TGTGCCACCAGCAGGGACAGGGGAGGATACGAGCAGTACTTC. The rearrangement joins TRBV15 to TRBJ2-7; 9 bases are shared with TRBD1. Trimming cost V 3 bases and J 4 bases; bases outside gene matches: 4. This CDR3 has 14 residues. CDR1 and CDR2 (germline): LNHNV, YYDKDF (reference sequence).

This clone was detected only a few times. DNA for the CDR3: TGCGCCAGCAGCCAAACTCGGGGGGGATGGGATGAGCAGTTCTTC. Translation: CASSQTRGGWDEQFF. The rearrangement joins TRBV4-1 to TRBJ2-1; the match to TRBD2 covers 8 bases. This CDR3 comprises 15 residues. J was trimmed by 8 bases and V by 2 bases; bases with no gene match: 8. Per germline, CDR1 MGHRA and CDR2 YSYEKL.

This chain uses TRBV4-3 with TRBJ2-2; 10 bases align to TRBD2. With V trimmed by 4 bases and J by 6 bases, 8 bases remained unmatched. In germline, CDR1 is LGHNA, CDR2 YSLEER. The CDR3 consists of 16 residues. The CDR3 loop is CASSRGTSEFPGELFF. The CDR3 DNA reads as TGCGCCAGCAGCCGCGGGACTAGCGAGTTTCCCGGGGAGCTGTTTTTT.

The gene calls are TRBV19 and TRBJ2-2; 7 bases match TRBD1. V trimming: 8 bases; J trimming: 1 base; junction bases outside the gene matches: 1. The CDR3 is 13 residues long. The germline gives CDR1 LNHDA, CDR2 SQIVND (reference sequence). DNA of the CDR3: TGTGCCAGTGGGACAGTGAACACCGGGGAGCTGTTTTTT. Protein: CASGTVNTGELFF.

CDR3 amino acids: CASSLEDRTGGYTF. The CDR3 region has the DNA TGTGCCAGCAGCTTAGAGGACAGGACGGGAGGCTACACCTTC. The gene calls are TRBV11-2 and TRBJ1-2, with 7 nucleotides matching TRBD1. Germline CDR1 SGHAT, CDR2 FQNNGV. Trimming cost V 0 bases and J 8 bases; bases outside gene matches: 6. The CDR3 loop spans 14 amino acids.

The chain carries TRBV7-9 and TRBJ1-2; no firm D call. V lost 2 bases to trimming and J lost 4 bases, with 8 bases between them. The CDR3 is made up of 13 amino acids. Per germline, CDR1 SEHNR and CDR2 FQNEAQ (reference sequence). The CDR3 protein is CASSLLGGYGYTF. The CDR3 nucleotides are TGTGCCAGCAGCTTATTAGGCGGCTATGGCTACACCTTC.

This chain uses TRBV10-3 with TRBJ2-5; 8 bases align to TRBD1. CDR1 and CDR2 (germline): ENHRY, SYGVKD. CDR3 length: 14 amino acids. With V trimmed by 3 bases and J by 5 bases, 5 bases remained unmatched. The CDR3 region is CAISDSGGSETQYF. The CDR3 nucleotides read TGTGCCATCAGTGATTCAGGGGGCTCGGAGACCCAGTACTTC.

The chain recombines TRBV19 with TRBJ1-2, with D maybe TRBD1 (6 bases). Between the trimmed V and J ends, which lost 5 bases and 3 bases, there was a span of 13 bases. This CDR3 comprises 14 residues. Germline V CDR1 and CDR2: LNHDA, SQIVND (reference sequence). The CDR3 protein is CASSLRGFDYGYTF. For the CDR3, the DNA is TGTGCCAGTAGTCTCAGGGGTTTTGACTATGGCTACACCTTC.

V is TRBV5-5 and J is TRBJ2-5; D is undetermined. Trimming stripped 0 bases from V and 5 bases from J, with 8 bases between. There are 13 residues in the CDR3. The germline CDR1 and CDR2 sequences are SGHKS and YYEKEE (reference sequence). The CDR3 here is CASSLGGYETQYF. The CDR3 region has the DNA TGTGCCAGCAGCTTGGGAGGTTACGAGACCCAGTACTTC.

This clone came up once. The chain links TRBV18 to TRBJ2-1, with D possibly TRBD2 on 7 matching bases. Germline-derived CDR1 and CDR2 are KGHSH and LQKENI. The CDR3 contains 15 residues. Trimming stripped 3 bases from V and 5 bases from J, with 14 bases between. The CDR3: CASSPGGGFNNEQFF. The DNA for the CDR3 is TGTGCCAGCTCACCGGGAGGGGGGTTCAACAATGAGCAGTTCTTC.

The rearrangement links TRBV5-5 to TRBJ1-3; 9 bases agree with TRBD1. The germline V gene encodes CDR1 SGHKS and CDR2 YYEKEE (reference sequence). The CDR3 has 14 amino acids. V lost 7 bases to trimming and J lost 2 bases; unmatched junction nucleotides: 4. As DNA, the CDR3 is TGTGCCAGCGAGGGACAGGGCGCTGGAAACACCATATATTTT. Amino acid sequence: CASEGQGAGNTIYF.

This rearrangement joins TRBV10-1 to TRBJ2-5; 8 nucleotides line up with TRBD1. V was pared by 6 bases and J by 1 base, with 1 base of the junction left unmatched. Germline V gene lookup returns CDR1 WNHNN and CDR2 SYGVQD (reference sequence). The CDR3 is 13 residues long. CDR3 nucleotides: TGCGCCAGCAGCGACAGGGGCCAAGAGACCCAGTACTTC. Translating gives CASSDRGQETQYF.

The gene calls are TRBV28 and TRBJ1-2; D ambiguous. The germline gives CDR1 MDHEN, CDR2 SYDVKM. CDR3 length equals 15 residues. Trimming removed 4 bases from V and 0 bases from J, with 12 bases in between. CDR3 sequence (DNA): TGTGCCAGCAGTTCCCCGGCGGGGACTAACTATGGCTACACCTTC. Its translation is CASSSPAGTNYGYTF.

This chain joins TRBV9 and TRBJ2-7; D remains ambiguous. The CDR3 consists of 16 residues. V was cut by 3 bases and J by 5 bases, with 21 bases left in between. Germline V gene sequence: CDR1 SGDLS, CDR2 YYNGEE. The CDR3 DNA is TGTGCCAGCAGCGCCAGTCGCAGTGGGCTCCTCCACGAGCAGTACTTC. It translates to CASSASRSGLLHEQYF.

The chain uses TRBV6-5 and TRBJ2-5; TRBD2 is a possible D gene (6 bases). The germline V gene has CDR1 MNHEY and CDR2 SVGAGI. There are 12 residues in the CDR3. Deletions cut 6 bases from V and 3 bases from J, with 8 bases between. In nucleotides, the CDR3 is TGTGCCAGCAGACCGGGAGAAGAGACCCAGTACTTC. Protein sequence: CASRPGEETQYF.

This chain connects TRBV5-4 to TRBJ1-2, with unresolved D. This CDR3 has 14 amino acids. V shed 4 bases and J shed 7 bases, with 17 bases lying between them. Germline V gives CDR1 SGHNT, CDR2 YYREEE (reference sequence). In DNA, the CDR3 is TGTGCCAGCAGCAAAATTACAGTGCTTGGTGGCTACACCTTC. Its translation is CASSKITVLGGYTF.

This clone has a single count. The rearrangement uses TRBV29-1 and TRBJ1-1, with D possibly matching TRBD1 (5 bases). CDR1 SQVTM and CDR2 ANQGSEA come from the germline V gene. The CDR3 is 11 residues long. The V gene lost 6 bases and the J gene lost 4 bases, with 9 bases spanning the gap. CDR3 amino acids: CSVLGGTEAFF. The CDR3 nucleotides read TGCAGCGTGCTCGGGGGCACTGAAGCTTTCTTT.

The chain has TRBV5-4 and TRBJ1-1; no clear D. Trimming pared 7 bases from V and 0 bases from J, leaving 16 bases between. There are 15 residues in the CDR3. In germline, CDR1 is SGHNT, CDR2 YYREEE (reference sequence). This CDR3 is CASFPVGIMNTEAFF. CDR3 nucleotide sequence: TGTGCCAGCTTCCCAGTTGGCATCATGAACACTGAAGCTTTCTTT. Variable domain in full (rest from reference TRBV5-4 and TRBJ1-1): ETGVTQSPTHLIKTRGQQVTLRCSSQSGHNTVSWYQQALGQGPQFIFQYYREEENGRGNFPPRFSGLQFPNYSSELNVNALELDDSALYLCASFPVGIMNTEAFFGQGTRLTVV.

The chain employs TRBV6-2 or TRBV6-3 and TRBJ1-1, with D tentatively TRBD1 (5 bases). The germline V and J ends were trimmed by 5 bases and 1 base, with 14 bases remaining between them. Germline V lookup: CDR1 MNHEY, CDR2 SVGEGT. The CDR3 length is 15 residues. CDR3 sequence reads: CASSATGTQNTEAFF. In DNA form, the CDR3 reads TGTGCCAGCAGTGCTACCGGGACTCAGAACACTGAAGCTTTCTTT.